Shown below are 2 T cell receptor beta chains from a single sample sequenced in a study of regulatory and conventional T cells in RAG deficiency. Measured with immunoSEQ multiplex PCR; TCRdb has only the in-frame clones, and not every one. The sample comprises about 30,000 clones, about 80% of which are singletons, and 3% to 3.5% rests with the top ten. Blood CD4+ CD25-low CD127-high conventional T cells supplied the genomic DNA template. A further study also used this sample, focusing on regulatory T cells. As reported in that work: The PCR used 52 TRBV and 13 TRBJ primers.

Material: CD4+ effector T cells sorted from blood. The receptors here all came from a human donor in good health.

The chain has TRBV7-2 and TRBJ2-4; 8 nucleotides match TRBD1. The CDR3 contains 15 residues. Germline CDR1 reads SGHTA; CDR2 reads FQGNSA. The V gene end was trimmed by 6 bases and the J gene end by 1 base; junction bases not matched to a gene: 5. This chain's CDR3 is CASREDRVAKNIQYF. The CDR3 nucleotides read TGTGCCAGCAGAGAGGACAGGGTGGCCAAAAACATTCAGTACTTC.

In its sample, this clone was seen once. V and J are TRBV19 and TRBJ2-3; D is possibly TRBD2 (5 bases). V was clipped by 3 bases and J by 4 bases, with 11 bases between them. The CDR3 has 14 amino acids. Germline CDR1 and CDR2: LNHDA and SQIVND (reference sequence). CDR3 in amino acids: CASSIWAGADTQYF. CDR3 DNA sequence: TGTGCCAGTAGTATCTGGGCCGGGGCAGATACGCAGTATTTT. Filled out from reference TRBV19 and TRBJ2-3, the complete variable domain reads DGGITQSPKYLFRKEGQNVTLSCEQNLNHDAMYWYRQDPGQGLRLIYYSQIVNDFQKGDIAEGYSVSREKKESFPLTVTSAQKNPTAFYLCASSIWAGADTQYFGPGTRLTVL.